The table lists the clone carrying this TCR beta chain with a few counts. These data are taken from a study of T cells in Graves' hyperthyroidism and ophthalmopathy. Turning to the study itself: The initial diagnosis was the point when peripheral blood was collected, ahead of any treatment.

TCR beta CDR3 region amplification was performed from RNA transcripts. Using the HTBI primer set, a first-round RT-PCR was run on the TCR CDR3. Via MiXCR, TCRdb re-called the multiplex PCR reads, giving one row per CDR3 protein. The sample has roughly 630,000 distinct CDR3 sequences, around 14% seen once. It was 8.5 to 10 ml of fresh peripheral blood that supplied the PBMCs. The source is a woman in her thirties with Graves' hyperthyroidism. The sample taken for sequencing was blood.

CDR3 DNA sequence: TGTGCCAGCAGCGACCCGGCCAGGGACGGGCATCTTAATGAAAAACTGTTTTTT. Its translation: CASSDPARDGHLNEKLFF. The chain recombines TRBV7-9 with TRBJ1-4; D might be TRBD1 (5 bases). This CDR3 spans 18 amino acids. Trimming pared 5 bases from V and 4 bases from J, leaving 23 bases between. CDR1 and CDR2 (germline): SEHNR, FQNEAQ (reference sequence).